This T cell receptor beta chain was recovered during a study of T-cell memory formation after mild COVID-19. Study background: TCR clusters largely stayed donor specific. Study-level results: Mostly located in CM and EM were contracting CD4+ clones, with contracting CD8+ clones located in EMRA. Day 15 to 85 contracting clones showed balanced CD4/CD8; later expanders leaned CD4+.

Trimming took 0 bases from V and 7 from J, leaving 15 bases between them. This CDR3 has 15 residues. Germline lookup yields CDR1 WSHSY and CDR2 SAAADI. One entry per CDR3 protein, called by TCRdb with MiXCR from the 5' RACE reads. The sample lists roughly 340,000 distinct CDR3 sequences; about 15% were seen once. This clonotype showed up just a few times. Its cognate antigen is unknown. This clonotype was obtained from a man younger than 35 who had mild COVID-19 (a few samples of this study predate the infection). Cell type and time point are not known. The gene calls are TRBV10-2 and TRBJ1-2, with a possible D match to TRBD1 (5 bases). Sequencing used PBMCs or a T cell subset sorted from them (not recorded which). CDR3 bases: TGCGCCAGCAGTGAGTCGACGGGCAGGGCTATTGGCTACACCTTC. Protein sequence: CASSESTGRAIGYTF.